The 14 T cell receptor beta chains listed next were all sequenced from one sample in a study of blood T cell repertoires in COVID-19. TCRdb keeps only in-frame clones here, not all; method: immunoSEQ multiplex PCR. The sample shows about 110,000 clones, about 85% of them seen only once. The sequenced sample was peripheral blood. The receptors derive from a man in his fifties with acute or convalescent COVID-19.

This clone was picked up one time. The chain links TRBV5-4 to TRBJ2-7, with a weak D call TRBD1 (6 bases). The CDR3 contains 14 residues. V was clipped by 5 bases and J by 5 bases, with 17 bases between them. CDR1 is SGHNT and CDR2 is YYREEE in the germline V gene (reference sequence). CDR3: CASSFETGHHEQYF. DNA of the CDR3: TGTGCCAGCAGTTTCGAAACAGGGCACCACGAGCAGTACTTC.

The V gene is TRBV3-1 (or the pseudogene TRBV3-2), the J gene TRBJ2-7; D is unresolved. The CDR3 contains 12 residues. V lost 4 bases to trimming and J lost 3 bases, with 7 bases between them. The germline V gene encodes CDR1 LGHDT and CDR2 YNNKEL (reference sequence). For the CDR3, the DNA is TGTGCCAGCAGCCCCAATAGCTACGAGCAGTACTTC. Translation gives CASSPNSYEQYF.

V is TRBV5-1 and J is TRBJ1-2, with D perhaps TRBD1 (6 bases). V lost 2 bases and J 5 bases, leaving 7 bases between the germline ends. Germline V gene lookup returns CDR1 SGHRS and CDR2 YFSETQ. CDR3 length: 12 amino acids. The CDR3 bases are TGCGCCAGCAGCTTACAGGGATATGGCTACACCTTC. Protein product: CASSLQGYGYTF.

V is TRBV7-6 and J is TRBJ2-5, with D maybe TRBD1 (6 bases). Trimming took 5 bases from V and 0 from J, leaving 19 bases between them. The CDR3 length is 17 residues. Germline V gene sequence: CDR1 SGHVS, CDR2 FNYEAQ. As DNA, the CDR3 is TGTGCCAGCAGCCCAGGGTGGGCAGGGGCATACCAAGAGACCCAGTACTTC. Amino acid sequence: CASSPGWAGAYQETQYF.

The chain links TRBV6-6 to TRBJ2-1; D is unclear. In germline, CDR1 is MNHNY, CDR2 SVGAGI (reference sequence). The V end was cut by 0 bases, the J end by 0 bases, with 9 bases between. The CDR3 has 16 residues. The CDR3 DNA reads as TGTGCCAGCAGTTACTCGGCGGTAAGCTCCTACAATGAGCAGTTCTTC. Residues: CASSYSAVSSYNEQFF.

The V call is TRBV27, the J call TRBJ2-7; D uncertain. Trimming left V 3 bases short and J 2 bases short, with 8 bases between. The CDR3 is 13 amino acids. Per the germline V gene, CDR1 is MNHEY and CDR2 is SMNVEV (reference sequence). The CDR3 DNA reads TGTGCCAGCAGTTTCGGGTCTACCTACGAGCAGTACTTC. It codes for CASSFGSTYEQYF.

On this clone itself: In the same sample, other DNA sequences code for this CDR3. The chain recombines TRBV9 with TRBJ1-1, with D unclear. The CDR3 has 13 amino acids. The V gene lost 0 bases and the J gene lost 4 bases, with 7 bases spanning the gap. Germline assignment: CDR1 SGDLS and CDR2 YYNGEE. In DNA form, the CDR3 reads TGTGCCAGCAGCGTAGAGCGGGGCACTGAAGCTTTCTTT. This encodes CASSVERGTEAFF.

Only a few counts were recorded for this clone. The chain employs TRBV14 and TRBJ1-2, with TRBD1 matching 9 bases. The CDR3 has 14 amino acids. Trimming removed 5 bases from V and 5 bases from J; junction bases left unmatched: 6. Germline CDR1 is SGHDN and CDR2 is FVKESK. The CDR3 region is CASSYTGGAYGYTF. In nucleotides, the CDR3 is TGTGCCAGCAGCTATACAGGGGGCGCTTATGGCTACACCTTC. The full variable domain, with the rest looked up from reference TRBV14 and TRBJ1-2, is EAGVTQFPSHSVIEKGQTVTLRCDPISGHDNLYWYRRVMGKEIKFLLHFVKESKQDESGMPNNRFLAERTGGTYSTLKVQPAELEDSGVYFCASSYTGGAYGYTFGSGTRLTVV.

The chain employs TRBV4-2 and TRBJ2-5; the D is unclear. The CDR3 runs 14 residues. CDR1 and CDR2 (germline): LGHNA, YNFKEQ. V lost 0 bases and J 5 bases, leaving 10 bases between the germline ends. DNA for the CDR3: TGTGCCAGCAGCCAAGATGGGCCCAGGGAGACCCAGTACTTC. As protein: CASSQDGPRETQYF.

The chain couples TRBV30 to TRBJ1-5; TRBD1 aligns across 8 bases. This CDR3 has 17 amino acids. Germline V lookup: CDR1 GTSNPN, CDR2 SVGIG (reference sequence). V lost 3 bases, J lost 3 bases, and 13 bases stayed unmatched. This chain's CDR3 is CAWSSGSLGQVNQPQHF. The CDR3 DNA is TGTGCCTGGAGCTCAGGGTCCTTGGGACAGGTCAATCAGCCCCAGCATTTT.

The V call is TRBV28, the J call TRBJ1-6, with D possibly TRBD1 on 5 matching bases. From germline, CDR1 is MDHEN and CDR2 SYDVKM. The length of the CDR3 is 11 residues. The germline V and J ends were trimmed by 4 bases and 15 bases, with 10 bases remaining between them. This CDR3 reads CASSYIGVLHF. Written as DNA, the CDR3 is TGTGCCAGCAGTTATATAGGGGTCCTCCACTTT.

CDR3 nucleotide sequence: TGCGCCAGCAGCCGGGGGGCGGGAGCCGTTTCTAGCACAGATACGCAGTATTTT. Translation: CASSRGAGAVSSTDTQYF. The rearrangement joins TRBV5-1 to TRBJ2-3; TRBD2 is a possible D gene (7 bases). The V and J ends lost 4 bases and 0 bases respectively, with 21 bases between them. Germline values: CDR1 SGHRS, CDR2 YFSETQ. The CDR3 extends over 18 amino acids.

The genes are TRBV28 and TRBJ2-5, with D maybe TRBD2 (5 bases). The CDR3 is 15 residues long. Germline V gene data show CDR1 as MDHEN and CDR2 as SYDVKM. Between the trimmed V and J ends, which lost 5 bases and 2 bases, there was a span of 15 bases. The CDR3 DNA reads as TGTGCCAGCAGTCCGCCGTGGGAGACACAAGAGACCCAGTACTTC. Protein sequence: CASSPPWETQETQYF.

This chain uses TRBV11-3 with TRBJ1-1; D not certain. The CDR3 has 11 amino acids. V was cut by 3 bases and J by 4 bases, with 3 bases left in between. CDR1 and CDR2 (germline): SGHNT, YENEEA. CDR3 amino acids: CASSLRTEAFF. The CDR3 bases are TGTGCCAGCAGCTTGCGCACTGAAGCTTTCTTT.